Following are 20 T cell receptor beta chains from one sample sequenced in a study of cytomegalovirus exposure and HLA in healthy donors. With 60 Vbeta and 13 Jbeta primers, the PCR was carried out. Profiling relied on immunoSEQ multiplex PCR, and the TCRdb table lists in-frame clones only, not all of them. The data hold 150,000 to 200,000 clones, with 79% observed a single time. Specimen: PBMCs. The receptors originated from a woman in her forties or fifties in good health and CMV-seronegative.

This clone was counted only a few times. V usage is TRBV10-3 and J usage is TRBJ2-5, with 10 positions matching TRBD2. The ends lost 11 bases at V and 9 bases at J; junction bases unmatched: 15. Germline assignment: CDR1 ENHRY and CDR2 SYGVKD. The CDR3 has 14 amino acids. Written as DNA, the CDR3 is TGTGCCGCTAGCCCCACTAGCGGGGAGTTATCCCAGTACTTC. The encoded protein is CAASPTSGELSQYF.

V and J are TRBV27 and TRBJ1-2, with D perhaps matching TRBD1 (5 bases). The V end lost 6 bases, the J end lost 4 bases, and 24 bases lay between the germline ends. Per the germline V gene, CDR1 is MNHEY and CDR2 is SMNVEV (reference sequence). The CDR3 totals 17 residues. As DNA, the CDR3 is TGTGCCAGCAGACTTAGATCCGGGACTATAAGGAGCTATGGCTACACCTTC. Encoded protein: CASRLRSGTIRSYGYTF.

A single count supports this clone. The V call is TRBV7-2, the J call TRBJ1-1; D may be TRBD1 (5 bases). Germline V gene lookup returns CDR1 SGHTA and CDR2 FQGNSA. V lost 5 bases, J lost 5 bases, and 15 bases lay in between. This CDR3 contains 14 residues. CDR3 protein: CASSPPPGGTEAFF. CDR3 coding DNA: TGTGCCAGCAGCCCACCCCCGGGGGGTACTGAAGCTTTCTTT.

The chain uses TRBV28 and TRBJ2-6; D is unresolved. The CDR3 contains 15 residues. V lost 8 bases, J lost 0 bases, and 11 bases lay in between. Germline V gene sequence: CDR1 MDHEN, CDR2 SYDVKM. The DNA of the CDR3 is TGTGCCAGCTTACAGATACGCTCTGGGGCCAACGTCCTGACTTTC. The encoded protein is CASLQIRSGANVLTF.

The V gene is TRBV28, the J gene TRBJ2-2; D is undetermined. CDR1 MDHEN and CDR2 SYDVKM come from the germline V gene. The CDR3 contains 13 residues. Trimming shortened V by 7 bases and J by 5 bases, and 11 bases separated the two germline ends. For the CDR3, the DNA is TGTGCCAGCACTAAACCCGAGACCGGGGAGCTGTTTTTT. Residues: CASTKPETGELFF. Looking up the rest from reference TRBV28 and TRBJ2-2 gives the full variable domain: DVKVTQSSRYLVKRTGEKVFLECVQDMDHENMFWYRQDPGLGLRLIYFSYDVKMKEKGDIPEGYSVSREKKERFSLILESASTNQTSMYLCASTKPETGELFFGEGSRLTVL.

The V gene is TRBV5-1, the J gene TRBJ2-1, with 9 bases matching TRBD2. This CDR3 contains 15 residues. V lost 6 bases and J lost 7; bases outside the gene matches: 11. The V gene's germline CDR1 is SGHRS and CDR2 YFSETQ. The CDR3 region is CASTSRGGGANEQFF. In DNA, the CDR3 is TGCGCCAGCACCTCTAGGGGCGGGGGGGCGAATGAGCAGTTCTTC.

The V gene is TRBV9, the J gene TRBJ1-6; tentative D call: TRBD1 (5 bases). Germline lookup yields CDR1 SGDLS and CDR2 YYNGEE. CDR3 length: 17 amino acids. V was pared by 0 bases and J by 5 bases, with 15 bases between. The CDR3 is CASSVAGLGGNNSPLHF. The CDR3 DNA sequence: TGTGCCAGCAGCGTAGCAGGGCTGGGTGGTAATAATTCACCCCTCCACTTT.

J is TRBJ2-3 and V is TRBV6-4; D is possibly TRBD1 (6 bases). Germline CDR1 reads MRHNA; CDR2 reads SNTAGT. The V end lost 2 bases, the J end lost 4 bases, and 10 bases lay between the germline ends. The CDR3 is 14 amino acids. CDR3 in DNA: TGTGCCAGCAGTGACGGAGGACAGTCAGATACGCAGTATTTT. This encodes CASSDGGQSDTQYF.

The chain recombines TRBV18 with TRBJ1-5; D is undetermined. Germline V lookup: CDR1 KGHSH, CDR2 LQKENI. The CDR3 spans 14 residues. V was shortened by 2 bases and J by 9 bases, with 14 bases between the two germline ends. CDR3 region: CASSPIPDRGPQHF. The DNA of the CDR3 is TGTGCCAGCTCACCAATCCCGGACCGGGGGCCCCAGCATTTT.

This clone was seen only a few times. As the CDR3 is not closed by the conserved phenylalanine or tryptophan, this likely results from a read error. The DNA is omitted, as the CDR3 cannot be located on it reliably, and the CDR3 follows TCRdb's listing. The rearrangement links TRBV5-6 to TRBJ1-2; the table names TRBD1, a call not compared with the DNA. The CDR3 adds up to 19 amino acids, both ends counted. CDR1 SGHDT and CDR2 YYEEEE come from the germline V gene. This CDR3 is CASSFVGQGYGYTFGSGTA.

The J gene is TRBJ1-6, the V gene TRBV15, with 7 bases lining up with TRBD1. Looked up from germline, CDR1 is LNHNV and CDR2 is YYDKDF (reference sequence). Unmatched junction bases numbered 6, after V lost 0 bases and J lost 10 bases. The CDR3 has 15 amino acids. The CDR3 spells CATSRERQGDSPLHF. The CDR3 region has the DNA TGTGCCACCAGCAGAGAAAGGCAGGGGGACTCACCCCTCCACTTT.

The chain carries TRBV28 and TRBJ2-3, with D perhaps TRBD2 (6 bases). Between the trimmed V and J ends, which lost 6 bases and 5 bases, there was a span of 12 bases. The length of the CDR3 is 13 residues. CDR1 is MDHEN and CDR2 is SYDVKM in the germline V gene. The CDR3 is CASRLPRGDTQYF. DNA for the CDR3: TGTGCCAGCAGGCTTCCGCGGGGAGATACGCAGTATTTT.

The chain is built from TRBV19 and TRBJ2-4; the match to TRBD1 covers 7 bases. J gave up 0 bases and V 7 bases, and 9 bases lay outside the gene matches. Per the germline V gene, CDR1 is LNHDA and CDR2 is SQIVND (reference sequence). CDR3 size: 16 residues. The CDR3 coding sequence is TGTGCCAGTACCTCAGGGGGTGTGGGAGCCAAAAACATTCAGTACTTC. This codes for CASTSGGVGAKNIQYF.

The CDR3 nucleotides are TGTGCCAGCAGCAGTGGACTAGCGGCCACCCACGGGGAGCAGTTCTTC. This translates into CASSSGLAATHGEQFF. The gene calls are TRBV7-9 and TRBJ2-1, with TRBD2 matching over 10 bases. Germline-derived CDR1 and CDR2 are SEHNR and FQNEAQ (reference sequence). The junction had 14 bases not matched to a gene; V was cut back by 5 bases and J by 10 bases. CDR3 length: 16 amino acids.

This chain joins TRBV5-1 and TRBJ2-3, with D perhaps matching TRBD2 (6 bases). CDR1 is SGHRS and CDR2 is YFSETQ in the germline V gene. The CDR3 runs to 14 residues. V lost 1 base, J lost 6 bases, and 12 bases lay in between. DNA of the CDR3: TGCGCCAGCAGCTTGCCAACAGGAGGGGATACGCAGTATTTT. This gives the protein CASSLPTGGDTQYF.

This rearrangement joins TRBV27 to TRBJ1-1; tentatively, D is TRBD1 (5 bases). Germline CDR1 is MNHEY and CDR2 is SMNVEV (reference sequence). The CDR3 length is 14 residues. V was trimmed by 5 bases and J by 5 bases, leaving 15 bases between them. CDR3 DNA sequence: TGTGCCAGCAGTCCCAGACTTGGGGGGACTGAAGCTTTCTTT. Translation: CASSPRLGGTEAFF.

This clone turned up a few times. V gene TRBV4-3 combines with J gene TRBJ2-5, with unresolved D. CDR3 length: 14 amino acids. Germline lookup yields CDR1 LGHNA and CDR2 YSLEER. Deletions cut 2 bases from V and 1 base from J, with 8 bases between. The CDR3 nucleotides read TGCGCCAGCAGCCAATACGCAGGCCAAGAGACCCAGTACTTC. This sequence encodes CASSQYAGQETQYF.

The chain recombines TRBV5-1 with TRBJ2-7; 8 bases agree with TRBD1. The V segment lost 2 bases and the J segment 0 bases; nucleotides outside the gene matches: 4. Per the germline V gene, CDR1 is SGHRS and CDR2 is YFSETQ. The CDR3 has 15 amino acids. The CDR3 DNA follows: TGCGCCAGCAGCTTACTCACAGGGGGCTCCTACGAGCAGTACTTC. It translates to CASSLLTGGSYEQYF. Using reference TRBV5-1 and TRBJ2-7 for the parts outside the CDR3, the full variable domain is KAGVTQTPRYLIKTRGQQVTLSCSPISGHRSVSWYQQTPGQGLQFLFEYFSETQRNKGNFPGRFSGRQFSNSRSEMNVSTLELGDSALYLCASSLLTGGSYEQYFGPGTRLTVT.

J is TRBJ1-1 and V is TRBV6-5; 7 bases are a match to TRBD1. The germline CDR1 and CDR2 sequences are MNHEY and SVGAGI. The CDR3 totals 13 residues. The trim removed 7 bases at V and 1 base at J, leaving 3 bases unmatched. The CDR3 loop reads CASTDRANTEAFF. CDR3 sequence (DNA): TGTGCCAGCACCGACAGGGCGAACACTGAAGCTTTCTTT.

This clone appeared a single time. The chain couples TRBV7-9 to TRBJ1-1; the match to TRBD1 covers 8 bases. The CDR3 loop spans 14 amino acids. The germline CDR1 and CDR2 sequences are SEHNR and FQNEAQ (reference sequence). The trim removed 5 bases at V and 6 bases at J, leaving 8 bases unmatched. The chain's CDR3 is CASSPRDRHPEAFF. CDR3 DNA: TGTGCCAGCAGCCCGAGGGACAGGCATCCTGAAGCTTTCTTT.